Listed here are 29 T cell receptor beta chains from one sample, sequenced in a study of blood T cell repertoires in COVID-19. Generated by immunoSEQ multiplex PCR, the TCRdb table keeps only in-frame clones and is missing some. Among around 75,000 clones listed, 84% were seen once. The specimen was peripheral blood. The receptor source for this set is a man aged 50 to 60 with COVID-19, enrolled during active disease.

The CDR3 sequence is CAWGGGSYEQYF. Here the CDR3 DNA reads TGTGCCTGGGGGGGAGGGTCCTACGAGCAGTACTTC. The V gene is TRBV30, the J gene TRBJ2-7; 7 nucleotides line up with TRBD2. This CDR3 comprises 12 residues. J lost 1 base, V lost 5 bases, and 2 bases had no gene match. Looked up from germline, CDR1 is GTSNPN and CDR2 is SVGIG (reference sequence).

The chain employs TRBV3-1 (or the pseudogene TRBV3-2) and TRBJ2-3, with D possibly matching TRBD1 (6 bases). This CDR3 is built from 20 residues. V lost 0 bases, J lost 1 base, and 23 bases lay in between. Germline V gene data show CDR1 as LGHDT and CDR2 as YNNKEL (reference sequence). CDR3 bases: TGTGCCAGCAGCCAAGAAGTTGCAGGGGCGGACCCAAGGGGCACAGATACGCAGTATTTT. This translates into CASSQEVAGADPRGTDTQYF.

This clone was recorded only once. The gene calls are TRBV6-5 and TRBJ1-6, with TRBD1 as a possible D gene (6 bases). The CDR3 contains 15 residues. The V and J ends lost 7 bases and 7 bases respectively, with 17 bases between them. Germline V gives CDR1 MNHEY, CDR2 SVGAGI. CDR3 DNA sequence: TGTGCCAGCACCCTGGACAGCCTCGCAAATTCACCCCTCCACTTT. Translating it yields CASTLDSLANSPLHF.

The chain links TRBV5-4 to TRBJ2-1; D remains ambiguous. Germline loops: CDR1 SGHNT, CDR2 YYREEE (reference sequence). Between the trimmed V and J ends, which lost 4 bases and 6 bases, there was a span of 14 bases. This CDR3 is 14 amino acids long. CDR3 sequence reads: CASSIDLKVNEQFF. The CDR3 DNA is TGTGCCAGCAGCATAGACTTGAAGGTCAATGAGCAGTTCTTC.

V is TRBV4-1 and J is TRBJ2-7; D might be TRBD2 (7 bases). The length of the CDR3 is 15 residues. Germline values: CDR1 MGHRA, CDR2 YSYEKL. Trimming shortened V by 1 base and J by 4 bases, and 14 bases separated the two germline ends. The CDR3 is CASSQVGGGHYEQYF. The DNA for the CDR3 is TGCGCCAGCAGCCAAGTGGGAGGGGGGCATTACGAGCAGTACTTC.

The chain couples TRBV7-3 to TRBJ2-2; a weak D match, TRBD2 (5 bases). This CDR3 spans 12 amino acids. Germline V gene data show CDR1 as SGHTA and CDR2 as FQGTGA. The V gene lost 2 bases and the J gene lost 7 bases, with 5 bases spanning the gap. The CDR3 DNA reads TGTGCCAGCAGCTTAGCGGGCGGGGAGCTGTTTTTT. Translated, it gives CASSLAGGELFF.

J is TRBJ1-2 and V is TRBV3-1 (or the pseudogene TRBV3-2); D is possibly TRBD1 (5 bases). Trimming cost V 4 bases and J 7 bases, with 28 bases left between them. CDR3 size: 18 residues. Germline lookup yields CDR1 LGHDT and CDR2 YNNKEL (reference sequence). CDR3 in amino acids: CASSPPGAVGAGGTGYTF. CDR3 sequence (DNA): TGTGCCAGCAGCCCTCCAGGAGCGGTTGGGGCTGGAGGGACTGGCTACACCTTC.

This clone was seen a handful of times. The chain links TRBV9 to TRBJ1-1; 9 nucleotides agree with TRBD1. In germline, CDR1 is SGDLS, CDR2 YYNGEE. CDR3 length: 15 amino acids. The ends lost 2 bases at V and 1 base at J; junction bases unmatched: 3. The CDR3 reads CASSVGTGWNTEAFF. In nucleotides, the CDR3 is TGTGCCAGCAGCGTGGGGACAGGGTGGAACACTGAAGCTTTCTTT.

The rearrangement links TRBV7-3 to TRBJ1-6; D may be TRBD1 (5 bases). CDR1 is SGHTA and CDR2 is FQGTGA in the germline V gene. This CDR3 spans 14 amino acids. The V gene lost 2 bases and the J gene lost 4 bases, with 6 bases spanning the gap. The CDR3 loop is CASSLRGYNSPLHF. CDR3 sequence (DNA): TGTGCCAGCAGCTTACGGGGGTATAATTCACCCCTCCACTTT.

This rearrangement joins TRBV25-1 to TRBJ1-4; 11 bases agree with TRBD1. Trimming cost V 8 bases and J 4 bases; bases outside gene matches: 3. The CDR3 has 14 amino acids. The germline gives CDR1 MGHDK, CDR2 SYGVNS. CDR3 nucleotides: TGTGCCAGCGGGGGGACAGGGGGTAATGAAAAACTGTTTTTT. Translated, it gives CASGGTGGNEKLFF.

The genes are TRBV5-1 and TRBJ2-1, with 8 bases lining up with TRBD2. Unmatched junction bases numbered 1, after V lost 2 bases and J lost 0 bases. CDR3 length equals 15 residues. The V gene's germline CDR1 is SGHRS and CDR2 YFSETQ. The CDR3 loop is CASSFAGGSYNEQFF. In nucleotides, the CDR3 is TGCGCCAGCAGCTTCGCGGGGGGCTCCTACAATGAGCAGTTCTTC.

This clone has at least ten counts. The chain employs TRBV19 and TRBJ1-1; D unresolved. V lost 5 bases and J lost 6, with 19 bases in between. The CDR3 has 15 amino acids. The germline CDR1 and CDR2 sequences are LNHDA and SQIVND (reference sequence). CDR3 DNA: TGTGCCAGTAGTTCCCCCGGCGGGGTTGTTTCTGAAGCTTTCTTT. It codes for CASSSPGGVVSEAFF.

This chain uses TRBV12-1 with TRBJ2-7; TRBD2, the table's D call, lacks a check against the DNA. TRBV12-1 constitutes a pseudogene. This CDR3 has 10 residues. CDR3 coding DNA: TGTGCCAGCAGCTCTAACGAGCAGTACTTC. Residues: CASSSNEQYF.

V and J are TRBV6-5 and TRBJ1-1; tentatively, D is TRBD1 (6 bases). Per germline, CDR1 MNHEY and CDR2 SVGAGI. Between the trimmed V and J ends, which lost 2 bases and 0 bases, there was a span of 7 bases. This CDR3 has 14 amino acids. The CDR3 region has the DNA TGTGCCAGCAGTTACGGACAGATGAACACTGAAGCTTTCTTT. The encoded protein is CASSYGQMNTEAFF.

The gene calls are TRBV6-5 and TRBJ2-3, with TRBD2 matching over 9 bases. CDR1 MNHEY and CDR2 SVGAGI come from the germline V gene. The CDR3 spans 15 residues. With V trimmed by 6 bases and J by 0 bases, 4 bases remained unmatched. The CDR3 DNA reads as TGTGCCAGCAGAAGTAGCGGGGGAAGCACAGATACGCAGTATTTT. Translating it yields CASRSSGGSTDTQYF.

Written as DNA, the CDR3 is TGTGCCAGCAACCTAGCGGACAGAAGCTACGAGCAGTACTTC. Protein sequence: CASNLADRSYEQYF. The chain joins TRBV3-1 (or the pseudogene TRBV3-2) to TRBJ2-7; D perhaps matches TRBD2 (7 bases). This CDR3 is built from 14 residues. Germline assignment: CDR1 LGHDT and CDR2 YNNKEL (reference sequence). Trimming removed 7 bases at V and 3 bases at J, with 16 bases between.

The count of this clone is one. This chain links TRBV24-1 with TRBJ2-1, with D possibly TRBD1 on 5 matching bases. This CDR3 comprises 13 residues. Germline V lookup: CDR1 KGHDR, CDR2 SFDVKD. Trimming stripped 4 bases from V and 6 bases from J, with 9 bases between. The CDR3 DNA follows: TGTGCCACCAGTGACCCTACAGGCAATGAGCAGTTCTTC. Translating gives CATSDPTGNEQFF.

The genes are TRBV28 and TRBJ1-2; D remains unclear. CDR1 is MDHEN, CDR2 SYDVKM, per germline. The CDR3 sequence is 13 residues long. The germline V and J ends were trimmed by 2 bases and 2 bases, with 6 bases remaining between them. The CDR3 DNA reads TGTGCCAGCAGTTTAGGGCAGAACTATGGCTACACCTTC. Translation gives CASSLGQNYGYTF.

The chain combines TRBV3-1 (or the pseudogene TRBV3-2) with TRBJ1-4; D possibly corresponds to TRBD1 (5 bases). The CDR3 spans 16 residues. V lost 10 bases and J lost 7, with 25 bases in between. From germline, CDR1 is LGHDT and CDR2 YNNKEL (reference sequence). CDR3 region: CATAPGHTGWGEKLFF. CDR3 DNA sequence: TGTGCCACCGCGCCCGGACACACCGGGTGGGGTGAAAAACTGTTTTTT.

This sequence joins TRBV3-1 (or the pseudogene TRBV3-2) and TRBJ2-7, with 10 bases identical to TRBD2. The CDR3 loop spans 17 amino acids. V dropped 3 bases and J dropped 0; count of bases not matched to a gene: 8. Germline CDR1 reads LGHDT; CDR2 reads YNNKEL (reference sequence). CDR3 residues: CASSQGLALSRSYEQYF. In DNA, the CDR3 is TGTGCCAGCAGCCAGGGACTAGCGCTATCACGCTCCTACGAGCAGTACTTC.

The chain couples TRBV10-3 to TRBJ2-1, with a weak D call TRBD2 (5 bases). The CDR3 is 15 residues long. The V gene lost 2 bases and the J gene lost 0 bases, with 8 bases spanning the gap. The germline gives CDR1 ENHRY, CDR2 SYGVKD. The CDR3 here is CAISEVGSSYNEQFF. DNA of the CDR3: TGTGCCATCAGTGAGGTGGGGAGCTCCTACAATGAGCAGTTCTTC.

The genes are TRBV19 and TRBJ1-5; 7 positions match TRBD1. Germline lookup yields CDR1 LNHDA and CDR2 SQIVND (reference sequence). This CDR3 contains 15 residues. Trimming removed 5 bases from V and 6 bases from J; junction bases left unmatched: 10. CDR3 DNA: TGTGCCAGTAGTCCTCACAGGGGTACCGGTCAGCCCCAGCATTTT. Its protein is CASSPHRGTGQPQHF.

The chain employs TRBV4-3 and TRBJ2-5; the match to TRBD1 covers 7 bases. The CDR3 has 15 amino acids. CDR1 and CDR2 from the germline V gene are LGHNA and YSLEER. Trimming at V came to 1 base and at J to 1 base, leaving 3 bases not matched to a gene. The DNA for the CDR3 is TGCGCCAGCAGCCAAGGACAGGGCCCCCAAGAGACCCAGTACTTC. This gives the protein CASSQGQGPQETQYF.

The rearrangement joins TRBV12-3 or TRBV12-4 to TRBJ2-3; 7 positions agree with TRBD2. The ends lost 8 bases at V and 1 base at J; junction bases unmatched: 3. The CDR3 covers 13 residues. DNA of the CDR3: TGTGCCAGCCAGCGGGGTCGCACAGATACGCAGTATTTT. Translating it yields CASQRGRTDTQYF.

V is TRBV9 and J is TRBJ2-5; 9 bases are a match to TRBD2. V shed 1 base and J 6 bases; nucleotides not matched to a gene: 4. Germline V gives CDR1 SGDLS, CDR2 YYNGEE. The CDR3 covers 14 residues. The chain's CDR3 is CASSVSGGTQTQYF. The CDR3 region has the DNA TGTGCCAGCAGCGTAAGCGGGGGGACGCAGACCCAGTACTTC.

V and J are TRBV7-9 and TRBJ1-3; tentative D call: TRBD1 (6 bases). The CDR3 length is 15 residues. Germline CDR1 is SEHNR and CDR2 is FQNEAQ (reference sequence). V was cut by 6 bases and J by 0 bases, with 12 bases left in between. The CDR3 nucleotides are TGTGCCAGCAGACTGGCGGGGGCCTCTGGAAACACCATATATTTT. Translated, it gives CASRLAGASGNTIYF.

This clone was seen a few times. The chain carries TRBV3-1 (or the pseudogene TRBV3-2) and TRBJ2-7, with 8 bases identical to TRBD1. The V gene end was trimmed by 0 bases and the J gene end by 2 bases; junction bases not matched to a gene: 9. The CDR3 extends over 17 amino acids. Per germline, CDR1 LGHDT and CDR2 YNNKEL (reference sequence). This chain's CDR3 is CASSQDAGQGGAYEQYF. Here the CDR3 DNA reads TGTGCCAGCAGCCAAGATGCTGGACAGGGTGGTGCCTACGAGCAGTACTTC.

The V gene is TRBV3-1 (or the pseudogene TRBV3-2), the J gene TRBJ1-1; no reliable D call. Trimming removed 4 bases from V and 4 bases from J, with 19 bases in between. The CDR3 length is 16 residues. CDR1 is LGHDT, CDR2 YNNKEL, per germline (reference sequence). The CDR3 DNA reads as TGTGCCAGCAGCCCCCACTCCGGCGGGGATCGCACTGAAGCTTTCTTT. Protein sequence: CASSPHSGGDRTEAFF.

The CDR3 nucleotides read TGTGCCAGCAGCTTCGGACTCGACAATGAGCAGTTCTTC. It encodes CASSFGLDNEQFF. This chain links TRBV7-3 with TRBJ2-1, with D possibly TRBD2 on 5 matching bases. CDR3 size: 13 residues. Trimming cost V 3 bases and J 5 bases, with 8 bases left between them. CDR1 and CDR2 (germline): SGHTA, FQGTGA.